This T cell receptor (beta chain) derives from a study of T cell repertoires in cytomegalovirus infection. The trim removed 7 bases at V and 0 bases at J, leaving 19 bases unmatched. This CDR3 has 21 residues. Germline CDR1 and CDR2: SNHLY and FYNNEI. TCRdb passed the reads through MiXCR, listing each CDR3 protein once. The data show approximately 630,000 distinct CDR3 sequences, roughly 26% seen once. V and J are TRBV2 and TRBJ2-1; 12 bases line up with TRBD1. Sequenced sample: CD8+ T cells from PBMCs. The receptor's source is a human donor in good health (CMV status not recorded). Some clones in this sample may be carry-over from other donors' samples. In DNA, the CDR3 is TGTGCCAGCAACCTTCCCCTGGGACAGGGGGCGTTACCCTCCTCCTACAATGAGCAGTTCTTC. Its translation is CASNLPLGQGALPSSYNEQFF. The full variable domain, in which reference TRBV2 and TRBJ2-1 provide the parts outside the CDR3, is EPEVTQTPSHQVTQMGQEVILRCVPISNHLYFYWYRQILGQKVEFLVSFYNNEISEKSEIFDDQFSVERPDGSNFTLKIRSTKLEDSAMYFCASNLPLGQGALPSSYNEQFFGPGTRLTVL.